A selection of T cell receptor beta chains follows, all from one sample in a study of memory CD4+ T cells and cytomegalovirus serostatus. Here immunoSEQ multiplex PCR was the method, and the copy in TCRdb shows in-frame clones only, minus some. The sample includes approximately 61,000 clones, 80% of them seen just once. The sample consisted of memory CD4+ T cells from blood. The receptor source for this set is an adult in good health and CMV-seronegative. Some clones in this sample may be carry-over from other donors' samples. CDR3s include the opening cysteine and the closing phenylalanine or tryptophan. The D gene is left open where the match is weak. Size is stated for part of the rows, as once, few or many counts, or as a class when the clone is expanded.

-	-	TRBV2	TRBJ2-7	TGTGCCAGCAGTGAGAGCCTAGTACGAAGCTACGAGCAGTACTTC	CASSESLVRSYEQYF
-	TRBD1	TRBV18	TRBJ1-1	TGTGCCAGCTCAACTCGACAGGGTTTGGTCACTGAAGCTTTCTTT	CASSTRQGLVTEAFF
-	TRBD1	TRBV5-4	TRBJ2-1	TGTGCCAGCAGCTTGTATCGGACAGGGGGCGCAAATGAGCAGTTCTTC	CASSLYRTGGANEQFF
-	TRBD1	TRBV6-6	TRBJ2-7	TGTGCCAGCAGTTACCCCAACAGGGGTGGCGACTACGAGCAGTACTTC	CASSYPNRGGDYEQYF
-	TRBD2	TRBV5-4	TRBJ2-2	TGTGCCAGCAGCGCTCGGGGGGGCTCGAACACCGGGGAGCTGTTTTTT	CASSARGGSNTGELFF
-	TRBD2	TRBV5-1	TRBJ2-2	TGCGCCAGCAGCTTAGCGGGAGGGAACACCGGGGAGCTGTTTTTT	CASSLAGGNTGELFF
-	-	TRBV7-9	TRBJ2-5	TGTGCCAGCAGCTTATCTGTCCCTCCAGAGACCCAGTACTTC	CASSLSVPPETQYF
few	-	TRBV9	TRBJ1-4	TGTGCCAGCAGCGTAGACGACTGGGAGGGGATCGGTGAAAAACTGTTTTTT	CASSVDDWEGIGEKLFF
-	-	TRBV14	TRBJ1-2	TGTGCCAGCAGCCAAGATATGTCCAGGGACTATGGCTACACCTTC	CASSQDMSRDYGYTF
few	-	TRBV27	TRBJ2-7	TGTGCCAGCAGTTTACACATCACCTACGAGCAGTACTTC	CASSLHITYEQYF
-	TRBD2	TRBV6-1	TRBJ2-7	TGTGCCAGCAGGAGACTAGCGGATACCTACGAGCAGTACTTC	CASRRLADTYEQYF
few	-	TRBV5-4	TRBJ2-7	TGTGCCAGCAGCTTTGACTTCGGCGAGCAGTACTTC	CASSFDFGEQYF
-	-	TRBV29-1	TRBJ1-2	TGCAGCGTTGAAACACAGGCCGGCTATGGCTACACCTTC	CSVETQAGYGYTF
-	TRBD1	TRBV7-8	TRBJ2-1	TGTGCCAGCAGGAAGACAGGGAATGACTACAATGAGCAGTTCTTC	CASRKTGNDYNEQFF
-	TRBD2	TRBV7-8	TRBJ2-7	TGTGCCAGCAGCACGCTCGGGGGGGGCAACGACGAGCAGTACTTC	CASSTLGGGNDEQYF
-	-	TRBV4-2	TRBJ2-2	TGTGCCAGCAGCCAAGTGAGGGCGGGTGAAAACGGGGAGCTGTTTTTT	CASSQVRAGENGELFF
-	-	TRBV6-5	TRBJ1-3	TGTGCCAGCAGTACTGGAGCAGGAAACACCATATATTTT	CASSTGAGNTIYF
-	-	TRBV5-1	TRBJ2-2	TGCGCCAGCAGCTCAGGCTTAGGGAGCGGGGAGCTGTTTTTT	CASSSGLGSGELFF
-	TRBD1	TRBV7-9	TRBJ1-4	TGTGCCAGCAGTTCATGGACAGGCACTAATGAAAAACTGTTTTTT	CASSSWTGTNEKLFF
-	TRBD1	TRBV6-5	TRBJ1-3	TGTGCCAGCAGTTCCGACAGGGGGAGTTACACCATATATTTT	CASSSDRGSYTIYF
once	-	TRBV10-3	TRBJ2-1	TGTGCCATCAGTGAGTCTAGTCTCTACAATGAGCAGTTCTTC	CAISESSLYNEQFF
-	-	TRBV7-2	TRBJ2-3	TGTGCCAGCAGCTTACGTTGGGATACGCAGTATTTT	CASSLRWDTQYF
-	-	TRBV29-1	TRBJ2-3	TGCAGCGCTAGTTTACAGGTTAATCCCACAGATACGCAGTATTTT	CSASLQVNPTDTQYF
few	-	TRBV5-4	TRBJ1-1	TGTGCCAGCATCCGCAGGGGAACTACTGAAGCTTTCTTT	CASIRRGTTEAFF
-	-	TRBV6-5	TRBJ1-2	TGTGCCAGCAGTTACTCAGGGGGTCCAGCCTATGGCTACACCTTC	CASSYSGGPAYGYTF
-	-	TRBV19	TRBJ2-1	TGTGCCAGTAGTATAGCCGGAACAGGGTACCGGGAGCCCAGCTCCTACAATGAGCAGTTCTTC	CASSIAGTGYREPSSYNEQFF
-	TRBD1	TRBV28	TRBJ2-7	TGTGCCAGCAGGGCGACAGGGGGCTACGAGCAGTACTTC	CASRATGGYEQYF
-	-	TRBV10-3	TRBJ1-2	TGTGCCATCAGTGACACAGCGGTTCGCTATGGCTACACCTTC	CAISDTAVRYGYTF
once	TRBD1	TRBV6-6	TRBJ1-1	TGTGCCAGCAGCCTCAACCGGGACAGGGTATCAGCTTTCTTT	CASSLNRDRVSAFF
-	-	TRBV10-1	TRBJ2-1	TGCGCCAGCAGTGTGAGGACGGGGGCCCGGAATGAGCAGTTCTTC	CASSVRTGARNEQFF
-	-	TRBV6-1	TRBJ2-7	TGTGCCAGCAGTGAAGGGGCAGGCCCCTACGAGCAGTACTTC	CASSEGAGPYEQYF
-	-	TRBV19	TRBJ2-3	TGTGCCAGTGGTGAGGGGGCGCAGTATTTT	CASGEGAQYF
-	-	TRBV6-1	TRBJ2-7	TGTGCCAGCAAGCCCAGGGGGAGGTCCTACGAGCAGTACTTC	CASKPRGRSYEQYF
-	TRBD2	TRBV4-1	TRBJ2-6	TGCGCCAGCAGCGGGGGACTAGCGGGAAAACCTCCTGGGGCCAACGTCCTGACTTTC	CASSGGLAGKPPGANVLTF
-	-	TRBV5-6	TRBJ1-1	TGTGCCAGCAGCGAGGTAGGGAGGAACACTGAAGCTTTCTTT	CASSEVGRNTEAFF
-	-	TRBV27	TRBJ2-7	TGTGCCAGCAGCCCTTCCGGGACCATCCATGACGAGCAGTACTTC	CASSPSGTIHDEQYF
-	-	TRBV4-2	TRBJ2-7	TGTGCCAGCAGCCAAGATAGTTCCCATATGGGTTACGAGCAGTACTTC	CASSQDSSHMGYEQYF
-	-	TRBV4-2	TRBJ2-7	TGTGCCAGCAGCCAGGCCCACCTAACGACTAGCGAGCAGTACTTC	CASSQAHLTTSEQYF
-	-	TRBV6-1	TRBJ1-2	TGTGCCAGCAGCACAGGGTCTAGGAGCTACACCTTC	CASSTGSRSYTF
-	-	TRBV11-1	TRBJ2-3	TGTGCCAGCAGCCCCCTCTTAGCCGGAGATACGCAGTATTTT	CASSPLLAGDTQYF
few	-	TRBV28	TRBJ1-2	TGTGCCAGCTCGGGGGGCAGGGTGAAACCGCACCTGTCTCCCCCCACTCTACATACCTATGGCTACACCTTC	CASSGGRVKPHLSPPTLHTYGYTF
-	TRBD2	TRBV15	TRBJ2-3	TGTGCCACCAGCAGCGCTTGGGCTAGCGGGGGGAACACAGATACGCAGTATTTT	CATSSAWASGGNTDTQYF
few	-	TRBV20-1	TRBJ1-1	TGCAGTGTTGTGGGGGACCCGGAAGCTTTCTTT	CSVVGDPEAFF
once	-	TRBV5-6	TRBJ1-2	TGTGCCAGCAGCCTGGGATTAGATGTGAATGGCTACACCTTC	CASSLGLDVNGYTF